The next 27 T cell receptor beta chains were all read from a single sample in a study of OX40 agonist ivuxolimab in advanced cancers. Library construction relied on the immunoSEQ multiplex PCR assay. Entries here come from immuneACCESS through TCRdb and include only in-frame sequences with V and J called. Some clones fail to appear in such tables; in the studies checked, an unresolved V gene covers under half of the shortfall, and the cause of the remainder is unknown. This sample holds about 50,000 clones; roughly 77% were observed only once. About 7.3% of the sample lies in the top ten. Sequencing used CD4+ or CD8+ T cells sorted from blood, obtained in a trial of the OX40 agonist ivuxolimab. These receptor sequences come from an adult with an advanced solid tumor such as melanoma, head and neck, liver or kidney cancer.

The table lists this clone with a few counts. The chain couples TRBV10-3 to TRBJ1-1; no reliable D call. The CDR3 consists of 11 residues. Deletions cut 2 bases from V and 8 bases from J, with 6 bases between. Germline V lookup: CDR1 ENHRY, CDR2 SYGVKD. CDR3 residues: CAISENLEAFF. The CDR3 DNA follows: TGTGCCATCAGTGAGAATTTGGAAGCTTTCTTT.

Here the CDR3 reads CASSAYGETGEKLFF. The DNA of the CDR3 is TGTGCCAGCAGCGCCTATGGGGAAACAGGTGAAAAACTGTTTTTT. The chain links TRBV9 to TRBJ1-4, with D possibly matching TRBD1 (5 bases). This CDR3 comprises 15 residues. V lost 3 bases and J 7 bases, leaving 16 bases between the germline ends. Germline assignment: CDR1 SGDLS and CDR2 YYNGEE.

The genes are TRBV9 and TRBJ2-1, with 9 bases aligning to TRBD2. CDR3 length: 14 amino acids. Germline loops: CDR1 SGDLS, CDR2 YYNGEE. Unmatched junction bases numbered 8, after V lost 4 bases and J lost 9 bases. The CDR3 region is CASSLSGAGGEQFF. The CDR3 DNA is TGTGCCAGCAGCCTCAGCGGAGCGGGAGGTGAGCAGTTCTTC. The full variable domain, completed using reference TRBV9 and TRBJ2-1, is DSGVTQTPKHLITATGQRVTLRCSPRSGDLSVYWYQQSLDQGLQFLIQYYNGEERAKGNILERFSAQQFPDLHSELNLSSLELGDSALYFCASSLSGAGGEQFFGPGTRLTVL.

The V and J genes are TRBV7-2 and TRBJ2-1; no definite D call. Germline CDR1 reads SGHTA; CDR2 reads FQGNSA. V lost 1 base and J 8 bases, leaving 9 bases between the germline ends. The CDR3 is 13 amino acids. For the CDR3, the DNA is TGTGCCAGCAGCTTAGTATTGTTCGATGAGCAGTTCTTC. It yields the protein CASSLVLFDEQFF.

CDR3 bases: TGCGCCAGCAGCTTGTCAGACAGCGAGCAAGAGACCCAGTACTTC. Its translation is CASSLSDSEQETQYF. This chain joins TRBV5-1 and TRBJ2-5; D is perhaps TRBD1 (5 bases). CDR1 and CDR2 from the germline V gene are SGHRS and YFSETQ. The CDR3 spans 15 residues. V was cut by 1 base and J by 2 bases, with 12 bases left in between.

The V call is TRBV7-9, the J call TRBJ1-2; 10 bases match TRBD1. V lost 1 base to trimming and J lost 2 bases; unmatched junction nucleotides: 1. Germline-derived CDR1 and CDR2 are SEHNR and FQNEAQ (reference sequence). The CDR3 spans 15 residues. The CDR3 here is CASSLGGQGNYGYTF. The CDR3 coding sequence is TGTGCCAGCAGCTTAGGGGGACAGGGGAACTATGGCTACACCTTC.

The genes are TRBV5-8 and TRBJ2-3; D not certain. Trimming stripped 5 bases from V and 4 bases from J, with 20 bases between. Germline V gene data show CDR1 as SGHTS and CDR2 as YDEGEE. CDR3 length: 16 residues. The CDR3 reads CASRGLRWAGPDTQYF. The CDR3 DNA reads TGTGCCAGCAGGGGTCTTCGCTGGGCCGGGCCAGATACGCAGTATTTT.

The chain employs TRBV7-2 and TRBJ1-5, with 7 bases identical to TRBD1. The length of the CDR3 is 15 residues. Germline V gene lookup returns CDR1 SGHTA and CDR2 FQGNSA. J was trimmed by 6 bases and V by 1 base; bases with no gene match: 6. The CDR3 nucleotides read TGTGCCAGCAGCTTAGGGGGCAGGGGGAGTCAGCCCCAGCATTTT. It is translated as CASSLGGRGSQPQHF.

This clone came up a few times. The chain combines TRBV29-1 with TRBJ2-1; no clear D gene. Germline CDR1 SQVTM, CDR2 ANQGSEA. This CDR3 has 14 amino acids. V was shortened by 3 bases and J by 0 bases, with 9 bases between the two germline ends. CDR3 protein: CSVDQQPSYNEQFF. The CDR3 DNA is TGCAGCGTTGATCAACAGCCCTCCTACAATGAGCAGTTCTTC.

This chain connects TRBV7-9 to TRBJ1-2; D perhaps matches TRBD1 (6 bases). This CDR3 is built from 15 residues. V was clipped by 4 bases and J by 2 bases, with 14 bases between them. Germline V lookup: CDR1 SEHNR, CDR2 FQNEAQ (reference sequence). CDR3 in DNA: TGTGCCAGCAGCTCCGCGGGACAAGGGAACTATGGCTACACCTTC. As protein: CASSSAGQGNYGYTF.

V and J are TRBV6-5 and TRBJ2-7, with D possibly being TRBD2 (6 bases). Germline CDR1 is MNHEY and CDR2 is SVGAGI. The CDR3 is 15 amino acids. With 8 bases removed from V and 6 bases from J, the gap between germline ends came to 23 bases. CDR3 amino acids: CASRRAGGLLIEQYF. CDR3 sequence (DNA): TGTGCCAGCCGCCGTGCTGGGGGACTCTTAATCGAGCAGTACTTC.

V and J are TRBV5-6 and TRBJ1-6, with D possibly being TRBD1 (5 bases). The CDR3 has 16 amino acids. Germline V CDR1 and CDR2: SGHDT, YYEEEE. V gave up 2 bases and J gave up 0 bases, with 9 bases separating them. The CDR3: CASSLQANSYNSPLHF. Here the CDR3 DNA reads TGTGCCAGCAGCTTACAGGCTAACTCCTATAATTCACCCCTCCACTTT.

The chain combines TRBV6-1 with TRBJ1-1; unclear D gene. V dropped 2 bases and J dropped 0 bases, with 25 bases sitting between them. CDR3 length equals 20 residues. Germline loops: CDR1 MNHNS, CDR2 SASEGT. The CDR3 coding sequence is TGTGCCAGCAGTGAATTGTCCACCTCATTGAGGAGGGTAATGAACACTGAAGCTTTCTTT. Translation gives CASSELSTSLRRVMNTEAFF.

V usage is TRBV5-1 and J usage is TRBJ2-3; D is uncertain. Germline V gene data show CDR1 as SGHRS and CDR2 as YFSETQ. V dropped 1 base and J dropped 0 bases, with 9 bases sitting between them. This CDR3 spans 15 amino acids. The CDR3 region has the DNA TGCGCCAGCAGCTTGAACGGAGATAGCACAGATACGCAGTATTTT. Its translation is CASSLNGDSTDTQYF.

The chain joins TRBV9 to TRBJ2-3; D is unclear. The V and J ends lost 0 bases and 5 bases respectively, with 4 bases between them. Germline CDR1 SGDLS, CDR2 YYNGEE. The CDR3 is 12 amino acids. The CDR3: CASSVEGDTQYF. The DNA for the CDR3 is TGTGCCAGCAGCGTAGAGGGAGATACGCAGTATTTT.

The chain couples TRBV19 to TRBJ2-7; D may be TRBD1 (5 bases). Germline V lookup: CDR1 LNHDA, CDR2 SQIVND (reference sequence). This CDR3 comprises 13 residues. Trimming took off 4 bases at V and 5 bases at J, with 12 bases between the two ends. The CDR3: CASSNSYRNEQYF. DNA for the CDR3: TGTGCCAGTAGTAATTCCTACAGGAACGAGCAGTACTTC.

The J gene is TRBJ2-1, the V gene TRBV7-9; 12 bases are shared with TRBD2. The CDR3 extends over 15 amino acids. From germline, CDR1 is SEHNR and CDR2 FQNEAQ (reference sequence). Trimming took 5 bases from V and 6 from J; bases not matched to a gene: 5. CDR3 sequence (DNA): TGTGCCAGCAGCAAGACTAGCGGGAGATTCAATGAGCAGTTCTTC. Its protein product is CASSKTSGRFNEQFF.

This chain links TRBV4-1 with TRBJ2-7; 7 bases line up with TRBD1. Germline CDR1 and CDR2: MGHRA and YSYEKL. With V trimmed by 0 bases and J by 0 bases, 2 bases remained unmatched. This CDR3 has 15 residues. CDR3 protein: CASSQDRDSSYEQYF. CDR3 coding DNA: TGCGCCAGCAGCCAAGATCGGGACAGCTCCTACGAGCAGTACTTC.

The gene calls are TRBV6-1 and TRBJ2-1; no definite D call. This CDR3 has 13 amino acids. V was shortened by 8 bases and J by 5 bases, with 13 bases between the two germline ends. Germline V lookup: CDR1 MNHNS, CDR2 SASEGT. CDR3 bases: TGTGCCAGCTCTCTGGACGCCAACAATGAGCAGTTCTTC. Protein product: CASSLDANNEQFF.

The V call is TRBV7-8, the J call TRBJ1-5; unclear D gene. The V gene lost 6 bases and the J gene lost 1 base, with 13 bases spanning the gap. This CDR3 is built from 15 residues. Germline V gene lookup returns CDR1 SGHVS and CDR2 FQNEAQ. The CDR3 nucleotides are TGTGCCAGCAGACCCCGCGGAGGGAGCAATCAGCCCCAGCATTTT. Protein product: CASRPRGGSNQPQHF.

The chain carries TRBV19 and TRBJ2-2, with D tentatively TRBD1 (6 bases). V lost 6 bases, J lost 7 bases, and 18 bases lay in between. This CDR3 is 15 amino acids long. CDR1 is LNHDA and CDR2 is SQIVND in the germline V gene (reference sequence). The CDR3 coding sequence is TGTGCCAGTAGGACAATGGAGTCAGGGGTCGGGGAGCTGTTTTTT. Translated: CASRTMESGVGELFF.

This CDR3 reads CASRGLGQETQYF. Written as DNA, the CDR3 is TGTGCCAGCAGGGGACTAGGCCAAGAGACCCAGTACTTC. This sequence joins TRBV6-5 and TRBJ2-5; 8 nucleotides line up with TRBD2. Germline V gene sequence: CDR1 MNHEY, CDR2 SVGAGI. V dropped 6 bases and J dropped 1; count of bases not matched to a gene: 1. The CDR3 consists of 13 residues.

This chain joins TRBV4-2 and TRBJ2-1, with D maybe TRBD2 (5 bases). Germline values: CDR1 LGHNA, CDR2 YNFKEQ. V lost 1 base and J lost 0, with 7 bases in between. The CDR3 consists of 15 residues. CDR3 residues: CASSQAAGSYNEQFF. The CDR3 DNA follows: TGTGCCAGCAGCCAAGCGGCGGGCTCCTACAATGAGCAGTTCTTC.

This clone was recorded only once. The rearrangement joins TRBV2 to TRBJ1-1; 7 positions match TRBD1. Germline V gene lookup returns CDR1 SNHLY and CDR2 FYNNEI. V gave up 5 bases and J gave up 4 bases; unmatched junction bases: 4. This CDR3 is 13 amino acids long. The CDR3 reads CASSNRGLTEAFF. CDR3 coding DNA: TGTGCCAGCAGTAACAGGGGACTCACTGAAGCTTTCTTT.

This clone was seen once. At one end, the junction sequence differs from germline, possibly due to a read error. This chain uses TRBV5-1 with TRBJ2-1; D gene ambiguous. The germline gives CDR1 SGHRS, CDR2 YFSETQ. This CDR3 comprises 13 residues. DNA for the CDR3: TGCGCCAGCAGCTTTGTGTCCTCCAATGAGCAGTTCTTC. Residues: CASSFVSSNEQFF.

The chain uses TRBV2 and TRBJ2-1; D call uncertain. The CDR3 runs 13 residues. Germline assignment: CDR1 SNHLY and CDR2 FYNNEI. Trimming took off 3 bases at V and 4 bases at J, with 7 bases between the two ends. CDR3 DNA sequence: TGTGCCAGCAGTGACCAGAGGTACAATGAGCAGTTCTTC. It translates to CASSDQRYNEQFF.

The chain combines TRBV2 with TRBJ2-3, with D possibly matching TRBD2 (6 bases). The CDR3 spans 15 residues. CDR1 and CDR2 from the germline V gene are SNHLY and FYNNEI. The V gene lost 3 bases and the J gene lost 5 bases, with 15 bases spanning the gap. This chain's CDR3 is CASSDEGLEGDTQYF. In nucleotides, the CDR3 is TGTGCCAGCAGTGATGAGGGTTTGGAGGGAGATACGCAGTATTTT.